A single T cell receptor (beta chain) is shown here with its context. Its target antigen remains unknown. No qualities accompany the bases; no much larger clone lies one base away. This sample was included in a study of post-analysis software for immune sequencing data (dated by TCRdb to about 2015). For the wider study: Disease courses on record covered relapsing-remitting, secondary progressive and progressive-relapsing multiple sclerosis, though some patients had no subtype annotation. The patient repertoires were compared against 11 previously published healthy control repertoires obtained from donors aged about 6 to 26 years. A subset of samples was prepared in parallel using single-end sample barcoding, then pooled and co-amplified after Illumina adapter ligation. Paper-wide results and their limitations: The control group was slightly older than the multiple sclerosis patient group. Direct clustering with F measure revealed strong co-clustering of samples prepared in the same batch, which led to a batch-effect correction. Significantly higher frequencies in patients than in controls were found for roughly 5 TRBV segments, including TRBV5-6, TRBV5-1 and TRBV20-1. Significantly lower normalized Chao1 diversity was found in multiple sclerosis patients than in controls, suggesting substantial peripheral T-cell clonal expansion.

From cysteine to phenylalanine, the CDR3 is 17 amino acids long. Only the CDR3 portion is preserved as DNA: 51 bases, with reading frame beginning at the first base. Sequences MNHNS (CDR1) and SASEGT (CDR2) are obtained from the germline V gene. The germline V and J ends show losses of 2 bases and 4 bases respectively, and no gene match explains 4 bases of the junction. The library was generated by PCR. For sequencing, an Illumina HiSeq 2500 was employed. Unique molecular identifiers were incorporated into TCR beta cDNA libraries to reduce PCR and sequencing biases. Approximately 500,000 cDNA molecules were obtained for every 1 to 10 million input T cells, so each molecule roughly corresponded to one T cell. The patient libraries were prepared and sequenced using the same protocol as the earlier healthy control dataset. Samples belonging to the same batch were prepared together, multiplexed and sequenced on a shared HiSeq lane. In the paper's pipeline: Raw barcoded reads were processed with MIGEC, discarding single-read molecular identifier groups before consensus assembly and CDR3 extraction. VDJtools was used for post-analysis of the clonotype tables, with diversity normalized by down-sampling every dataset to the smallest sample size. To correct batch-related cross-sample contamination, repertoire overlap clustering matched CDR3 amino acid sequences but not nucleotide sequences. The public reads were reprocessed in TCRdb via fastp at Q25 and MiXCR, keeping in-frame beta chains. Each CDR3 protein gets just one entry, which takes the most common genes and DNA from the rows behind it. None of the V and J calls come from the authors' own analysis; TCRdb made them. The sample table lists about 540,000 distinct CDR3 sequences, 30% to 40% of them with a count of one. The top ten constitute 6% of the sample.

To demonstrate the VDJtools post-analysis software, the study profiled TCR beta repertoires from the peripheral blood of some 13 young patients with multiple sclerosis. Multiple sclerosis patients were children and adolescents aged about 6 to 16 years. This chain joins TRBV6-1 to TRBJ2-3; 15 nucleotides in the junction match TRBD2. The TCR was taken from a girl between 2 and 17 years old with multiple sclerosis. The sample taken for sequencing was blood. This receptor carries the CDR3 CASSESGLAGGPDTQYF. The bases read TGTGCCAGCAGTGAATCCGGACTAGCGGGGGGGCCAGATACGCAGTATTTT.